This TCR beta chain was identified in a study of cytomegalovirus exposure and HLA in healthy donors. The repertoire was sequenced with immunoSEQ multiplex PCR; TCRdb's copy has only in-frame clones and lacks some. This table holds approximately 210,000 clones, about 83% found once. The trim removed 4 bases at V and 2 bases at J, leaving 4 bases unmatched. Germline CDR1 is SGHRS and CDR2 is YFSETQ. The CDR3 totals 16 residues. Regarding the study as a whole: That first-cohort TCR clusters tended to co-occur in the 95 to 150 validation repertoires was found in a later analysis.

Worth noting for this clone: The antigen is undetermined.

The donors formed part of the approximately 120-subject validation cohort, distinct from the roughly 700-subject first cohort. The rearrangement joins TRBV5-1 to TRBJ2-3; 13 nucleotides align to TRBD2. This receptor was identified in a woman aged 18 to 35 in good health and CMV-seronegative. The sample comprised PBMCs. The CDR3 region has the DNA TGCGCCAGCAGCCTAGGACTAGCGGGAGCCACAGATACGCAGTATTTT. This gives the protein CASSLGLAGATDTQYF.